These 9 T cell receptor beta chains were all obtained from the same sample, sequenced in a study of blood T cell repertoires in COVID-19. The method was immunoSEQ multiplex PCR; TCRdb's version includes in-frame clones alone and lacks a portion of them. The sample contains 52,000 or so clones, over 90% of which appear only once. Sequencing was carried out using peripheral blood. The receptors shown here come from a man in his fifties or sixties with acute or convalescent COVID-19.

The rearrangement joins TRBV6-5 to TRBJ2-2, with 8 bases fitting TRBD1. J was trimmed by 4 bases and V by 6 bases; bases with no gene match: 7. This CDR3 is 15 amino acids long. Looked up from germline, CDR1 is MNHEY and CDR2 is SVGAGI. CDR3 protein: CASRADRVGTGELFF. The CDR3 DNA reads TGTGCCAGCAGAGCGGACAGGGTGGGCACCGGGGAGCTGTTTTTT.

The J gene is TRBJ2-1, the V gene TRBV10-1; no clear D gene. Trimming left V 6 bases short and J 4 bases short, with 4 bases between. Per the germline V gene, CDR1 is WNHNN and CDR2 is SYGVQD (reference sequence). The CDR3 loop spans 11 amino acids. This chain's CDR3 is CASSMYNEQFF. The CDR3 DNA follows: TGCGCCAGCAGCATGTACAATGAGCAGTTCTTC.

The chain uses TRBV15 and TRBJ2-7; possible D gene TRBD2, 6 bases. There are 17 residues in the CDR3. V shed 0 bases and J shed 2 bases, with 17 bases lying between them. The germline gives CDR1 LNHNV, CDR2 YYDKDF (reference sequence). The CDR3 sequence: CATSRDPVSEGAYEQYF. The DNA of the CDR3 is TGTGCCACCAGCAGAGATCCAGTGTCGGAGGGTGCCTACGAGCAGTACTTC.

V usage is TRBV11-2 and J usage is TRBJ2-7, with 8 bases that match TRBD2. The CDR3 runs to 16 residues. CDR1 is SGHAT and CDR2 is FQNNGV in the germline V gene. The trim removed 1 base at V and 0 bases at J, leaving 5 bases unmatched. CDR3 sequence reads: CASSLVASGSSYEQYF. The CDR3 nucleotides read TGTGCCAGCAGCTTAGTTGCCAGCGGGAGCTCCTACGAGCAGTACTTC.

Only a few counts were recorded for this clone. J is TRBJ2-4 and V is TRBV2; 14 bases line up with TRBD2. CDR1 SNHLY and CDR2 FYNNEI come from the germline V gene. The CDR3 length is 15 residues. Unmatched junction bases numbered 10, after V lost 6 bases and J lost 12 bases. CDR3 sequence reads: CASRPPGLAGEGQYF. The CDR3 coding sequence is TGTGCCAGCAGACCTCCGGGACTAGCGGGAGAGGGTCAGTACTTC.

This rearrangement joins TRBV7-2 to TRBJ1-1, with a tentative D call TRBD1 (5 bases). CDR3 length: 17 residues. Germline-derived CDR1 and CDR2 are SGHTA and FQGNSA. V was trimmed by 5 bases and J by 1 base, leaving 20 bases between them. For the CDR3, the DNA is TGTGCCAGCAGCCCCAGTAGGAGGGGTAAAAAGAACACTGAAGCTTTCTTT. This encodes CASSPSRRGKKNTEAFF.

The table lists this clone with a few counts. The rearrangement joins TRBV7-8 to TRBJ2-7, with a tentative D call TRBD2 (6 bases). CDR3 length equals 15 residues. CDR1 is SGHVS and CDR2 is FQNEAQ in the germline V gene. The V and J ends lost 8 bases and 0 bases respectively, with 17 bases between them. CDR3 nucleotide sequence: TGTGCCAGCGCCCGCGGGACGCCCAGCTCCTACGAGCAGTACTTC. Translating gives CASARGTPSSYEQYF.

This clone was seen only a few times. The chain links TRBV7-8 to TRBJ2-1, with 10 positions matching TRBD2. J gave up 7 bases and V 2 bases, and 11 bases lay outside the gene matches. Germline V gene sequence: CDR1 SGHVS, CDR2 FQNEAQ. This CDR3 has 17 amino acids. The CDR3: CASSLIPLAGEGNEQFF. DNA of the CDR3: TGTGCCAGCAGCTTAATCCCCCTAGCGGGAGAGGGTAATGAGCAGTTCTTC.

This sequence joins TRBV6-5 and TRBJ2-6, with D hard to call. Per germline, CDR1 MNHEY and CDR2 SVGAGI. This CDR3 contains 14 residues. V lost 7 bases, J lost 0 bases, and 7 bases lay in between. Here the CDR3 DNA reads TGTGCCAGCACTCCCAGCTCTGGGGCCAACGTCCTGACTTTC. Protein product: CASTPSSGANVLTF.